The rows below give T cell receptor beta chains drawn from one sample of a study of T cells in Graves' hyperthyroidism and ophthalmopathy. TCRdb analysed the multiplex PCR reads with MiXCR anew, one entry per CDR3 protein. Of some 340,000 distinct CDR3 sequences in the sample, roughly 13% were seen once. Source material: blood. Receptor source: a woman aged 40 to 50 with Graves' ophthalmopathy. Each CDR3 is given without its conserved first and last residue. Each record gives: J gene, V gene, CDR3 protein.

J gene: TRBJ2-7
V gene: TRBV19
CDR3 protein: ASSIDGTGRPEQY

J gene: TRBJ2-5
V gene: TRBV20-1
CDR3 protein: SAGPLAGRRVTQY

J gene: TRBJ2-5
V gene: TRBV20-1
CDR3 protein: SATQGETQY

J gene: TRBJ1-2
V gene: TRBV5-1
CDR3 protein: ASSATNYGYT

J gene: TRBJ1-6
V gene: TRBV7-9
CDR3 protein: ASGDNSYNSPLH

J gene: TRBJ1-2
V gene: TRBV10-3
CDR3 protein: AISESIGNGYT

J gene: TRBJ2-7
V gene: TRBV30
CDR3 protein: AWSVSPGTGVEQY

J gene: TRBJ2-5
V gene: TRBV28
CDR3 protein: ASSFSIYVTRDREETQY

J gene: TRBJ1-2
V gene: TRBV5-6
CDR3 protein: ASSESGALGYT

J gene: TRBJ2-7
V gene: TRBV6-5
CDR3 protein: ASSYSGQHEQY